These T cell receptor beta chains were read from a single sample in a study of identical twins. From the 5' RACE reads, TCRdb called clonotypes with MiXCR, one entry per CDR3 protein. This table holds 1.5 million to 2 million distinct CDR3 sequences, about 32% found once. Sample: cord blood. The receptors come from a newborn girl in good health. Both conserved end residues are part of each CDR3. D genes are given only for firm matches. The size field is filled for only some rows; it gives once, few, many or a size class.

clone_size,d_call,v_call,j_call,cdr3_nt,cdr3_aa
few,.,TRBV10-3,TRBJ2-4,TGTGCCATCAGTGAGTCACAGGGACTAGCCAAAAACATTCAGTACTTC,CAISESQGLAKNIQYF
.,.,TRBV4-2,TRBJ1-5,TGTGCCAGCAGCCAAGGGGCCTACAATCAGCCCCGGCATTTT,CASSQGAYNQPRHF
few,TRBD1,TRBV29-1,TRBJ2-7,TGCAGCGTTGAAGGGACAGGGACTGGCGAGCAGTACTTC,CSVEGTGTGEQYF
many,TRBD2,TRBV7-8,TRBJ2-3,TGTGCCAGCAGCTCCCGACTAGCGGGAGGGCCAGATACGCAGTATTTT,CASSSRLAGGPDTQYF
few,.,TRBV27,TRBJ2-3,TGTGCCAGCAGTTTATCCCGTGCGGGCGGAGATACGCAGTATTTT,CASSLSRAGGDTQYF
.,.,TRBV3-1,TRBJ2-3,TGTGCCAGCAGCCAAAGGAGGGGCCACCTCACAGATACGCAGTATTTT,CASSQRRGHLTDTQYF
few,.,TRBV12-3/TRBV12-4,TRBJ1-1,TGTGCCAGCAGTTTAGGGCAGGGCATTAACACTGAAGCTTTCTTT,CASSLGQGINTEAFF
.,.,TRBV7-2,TRBJ2-7,TGTGCCAGCAGCTTAAGTCTAGCGTCCTCCTACGAGCAGTACTTC,CASSLSLASSYEQYF
few,.,TRBV12-3/TRBV12-4,TRBJ2-3,TGTGCCAGCACCCAGGGGGGGGTAATCACAGATACGCAGTATTTT,CASTQGGVITDTQYF
once,.,TRBV20-1,TRBJ1-2,TGCAGTGCTAGGCCCACAGTTGAAGGTGGCTACACCTTC,CSARPTVEGGYTF
.,TRBD1,TRBV6-1,TRBJ2-5,TGTGCCAGCGGGGACAGGGTCCCCTACAATGAGCAGTACTTC,CASGDRVPYNEQYF
.,.,TRBV28,TRBJ2-7,TGTGCCAGCATGGGGGCGTCTTACGAGCAGTACTTC,CASMGASYEQYF
once,.,TRBV6-4,TRBJ1-1,TGTGCCAGCAGTGATTCCGACAGGTCCACTGAAGCTTTCTTT,CASSDSDRSTEAFF
.,.,TRBV4-2,TRBJ2-7,TGTGCCAGCAGCCAAGATCGATCTTTAGGAACAAGGCCCGTCAATGAGCAGTACTTC,CASSQDRSLGTRPVNEQYF
few,.,TRBV10-3,TRBJ1-1,TGTGCCATCGGTGGGGGCTACAACACTGAAGCTTTCTTT,CAIGGGYNTEAFF
.,.,TRBV20-1,TRBJ1-2,TGCAGTGCTGGCCTAAAGGGCTATGGCTACACCTTC,CSAGLKGYGYTF
.,.,TRBV12-3/TRBV12-4,TRBJ2-3,TGTGCCAGCAGGATAGGGGTCACAGATACGCAGTATTTT,CASRIGVTDTQYF
.,TRBD1,TRBV4-2,TRBJ1-4,TGTGCCAGCAGCCAAGATAATAATGTGGGGGGGACAGTTAATGAAAAACTGTTTTTT,CASSQDNNVGGTVNEKLFF
.,TRBD2,TRBV3-1,TRBJ2-3,TGTGCCAGCAGCCAAGATAGGGTGGGGACTAACACAGATACGCAGTATTTT,CASSQDRVGTNTDTQYF
.,TRBD2,TRBV20-1,TRBJ2-5,TGCAGTGCTAGAGATAGTAGCGGGGGGGCTTCGAAGACCCAGTACTTC,CSARDSSGGASKTQYF
many,.,TRBV29-1,TRBJ2-7,TGCAGCGTTGTTAGAAGGGAGAACTACGAGCAGTACTTC,CSVVRRENYEQYF
few,.,TRBV12-3/TRBV12-4,TRBJ2-3,TGTGCCAGCAGCCCTCTTGAGAGCACAGATACGCAGTATTTT,CASSPLESTDTQYF
.,.,TRBV2,TRBJ2-1,TGTGCCAGCAGTGAAGAAGAGAGGACCTCCTACAATGAGCAGTTCTTC,CASSEEERTSYNEQFF
.,.,TRBV5-1,TRBJ2-4,TGCGCCAGCAGCACTGGGGACACGTCGAAAAACATTCAGTACTTC,CASSTGDTSKNIQYF
few,.,TRBV20-1,TRBJ2-3,TGCAGTGCTAGAGATAGGGGTAGCGGATTAGATACGCAGTATTTT,CSARDRGSGLDTQYF
few,.,TRBV7-2,TRBJ1-2,TGTGCCAGCAGCACGCGACAGTTCGCCTTCTATGGCTACACCTTC,CASSTRQFAFYGYTF
many,TRBD2,TRBV4-2,TRBJ2-3,TGTGCCAGCAGCCTAATTAGCGGGGCAACGCAGTATTTT,CASSLISGATQYF
.,TRBD2,TRBV20-1,TRBJ2-7,TGCAGTGCTAGAGATGGACTAGCGGGATCAGACGAGCAGTACTTC,CSARDGLAGSDEQYF
few,TRBD2,TRBV7-9,TRBJ2-1,TGTGCCAGCAGCTTAGCGGCGGGGGGGCCTTACAATGAGCAGTTCTTC,CASSLAAGGPYNEQFF
few,TRBD2,TRBV7-9,TRBJ2-3,TGTGCCAGCAGCCCCGGACTAGCGGGGGCACGAGATACGCAGTATTTT,CASSPGLAGARDTQYF
few,.,TRBV9,TRBJ2-1,TGTGCCAGCAGCGTAGAGGCGTCCTTAAATGAGCAGTTCTTC,CASSVEASLNEQFF
few,.,TRBV10-3,TRBJ1-1,TGTGCCATCAGTGAGCCCCAGGGTATGAACACTGAAGCTTTCTTT,CAISEPQGMNTEAFF
.,.,TRBV21-1,TRBJ2-4,TGTGCCAGCAGCAAGTGGCGGACAGAAAACATTCAGTACTTC,CASSKWRTENIQYF
.,TRBD2,TRBV7-2,TRBJ2-3,TGTGCCAGCAACCCTAGGTCGGCCGCGGGGGGGCGTACAGATACGCAGTATTTT,CASNPRSAAGGRTDTQYF
many,.,TRBV7-7,TRBJ2-3,TGTGCTAGCAGCTTAGGCGTCAGCTCTAGCACAGATACGCAGTATTTT,CASSLGVSSSTDTQYF
.,TRBD1,TRBV7-9,TRBJ1-1,TGTGCCAGCAGCGCGCTGGACAGGGCCACTGAAGCTTTCTTT,CASSALDRATEAFF
.,.,TRBV20-1,TRBJ2-7,TGCAGTGCAGTAGCCTTCCTCTCCTACGAGCAGTACTTC,CSAVAFLSYEQYF
.,TRBD1,TRBV6-1,TRBJ1-1,TGTGCCAGCACCGAGACAGGGGACACTGAAGCTTTCTTT,CASTETGDTEAFF
.,.,TRBV20-1,TRBJ2-3,TGCAGTGCTAGAGACTTCGAGGGCGGGTCTAGCACAGATACGCAGTATTTT,CSARDFEGGSSTDTQYF
few,TRBD1,TRBV7-9,TRBJ2-3,TGTGCCAGCACCAAGGGGCGGGACAGGGCCACAGATACGCAGTATTTT,CASTKGRDRATDTQYF
few,.,TRBV12-3/TRBV12-4,TRBJ1-3,TGTGCCAGCAGCCGGCGCGGGGACACCATATATTTT,CASSRRGDTIYF
many,.,TRBV7-9,TRBJ2-1,TGTGCCAGCAGCTTGAGACTAGTTATCGATGAGCAGTTCTTC,CASSLRLVIDEQFF
.,.,TRBV9,TRBJ2-5,TGTGCCAGCAGCGTCAGTTGGTCTCTTTGGGAGACCCAGTACTTC,CASSVSWSLWETQYF
few,TRBD1,TRBV7-9,TRBJ2-3,TGTGCCAGCATCGATAGTGGGACAGGGGGCTGGGATACGCAGTATTTT,CASIDSGTGGWDTQYF
few,.,TRBV12-3/TRBV12-4,TRBJ2-1,TGTGCCAGCAGTTTGGGGACTCGTAGCTCCTACAATGAGCAGTTCTTC,CASSLGTRSSYNEQFF
.,TRBD1,TRBV20-1,TRBJ1-4,TGCGGTGCCCCAGCCGGGACAGGGGGAGAAAAACTGTTTTTT,CGAPAGTGGEKLFF
many,.,TRBV9,TRBJ2-4,TGTGCCAGCAGCTCTATTCGGGGGATTCAGTACTTC,CASSSIRGIQYF
few,.,TRBV20-1,TRBJ2-1,TGCAGTGCGCCCAGGAGGTACAATGAGCAGTTCTTC,CSAPRRYNEQFF
.,.,TRBV9,TRBJ2-5,TGTGCCAGCAGCGTAGCCGGGTTTGGAGAGACCCAGTACTTC,CASSVAGFGETQYF
few,TRBD2,TRBV7-2,TRBJ2-7,TGTGCCAGCAATCGGGACTACTCCTACGAGCAGTACTTC,CASNRDYSYEQYF